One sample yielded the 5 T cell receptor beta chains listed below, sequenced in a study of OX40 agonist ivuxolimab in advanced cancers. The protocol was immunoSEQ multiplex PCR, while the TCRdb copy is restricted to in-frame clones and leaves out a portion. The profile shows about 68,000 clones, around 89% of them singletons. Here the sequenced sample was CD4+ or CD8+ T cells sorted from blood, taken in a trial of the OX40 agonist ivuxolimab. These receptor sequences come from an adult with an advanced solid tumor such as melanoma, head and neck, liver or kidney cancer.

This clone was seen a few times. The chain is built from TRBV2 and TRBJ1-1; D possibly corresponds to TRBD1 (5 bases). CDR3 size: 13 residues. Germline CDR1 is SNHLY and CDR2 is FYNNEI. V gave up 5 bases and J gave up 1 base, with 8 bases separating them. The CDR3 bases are TGTGCCAGCAGTAGGGACCAGAACACTGAAGCTTTCTTT. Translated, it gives CASSRDQNTEAFF.

CDR3 protein: CASSPTSGRIEQTQYF. The CDR3, as DNA: TGTGCCAGCTCACCAACTAGCGGGAGGATAGAACAGACCCAGTACTTC. The rearrangement links TRBV18 to TRBJ2-5; the match to TRBD2 covers 12 bases. The length of the CDR3 is 16 residues. CDR1 and CDR2 from the germline V gene are KGHSH and LQKENI. J lost 6 bases, V lost 2 bases, and 7 bases had no gene match.

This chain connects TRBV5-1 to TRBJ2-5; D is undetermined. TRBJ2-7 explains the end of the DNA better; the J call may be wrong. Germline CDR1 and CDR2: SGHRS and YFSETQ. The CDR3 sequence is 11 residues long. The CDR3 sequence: CASSAAYEQYF. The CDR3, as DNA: TGCGCCAGCAGCGCCGCCTACGAGCAGTACTTC.

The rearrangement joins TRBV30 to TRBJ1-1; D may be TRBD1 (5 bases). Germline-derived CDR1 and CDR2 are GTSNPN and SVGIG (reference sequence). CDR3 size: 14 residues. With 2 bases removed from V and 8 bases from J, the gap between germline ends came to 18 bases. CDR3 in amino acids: CAWSLRQGRPEAFF. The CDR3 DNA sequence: TGTGCCTGGAGTCTTAGGCAGGGACGGCCGGAAGCTTTCTTT.

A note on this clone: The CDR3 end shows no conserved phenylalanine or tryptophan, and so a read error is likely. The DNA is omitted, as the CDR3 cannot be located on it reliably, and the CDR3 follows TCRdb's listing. The CDR3 protein is CASSFLPGQGEVRL. The rearrangement joins TRBV6-6 to TRBJ2-7; the DNA was not used to check the table's D call, TRBD1. Per germline, CDR1 MNHNY and CDR2 SVGAGI (reference sequence). A total of 14 residues make up the CDR3, ends included.